The present T cell receptor (beta chain) was sequenced within a study of blood T cell repertoires in COVID-19. The wider study: Whether acute or convalescent, the COVID-19 samples came from the United States, Italy and Spain. PBMCs, B-cell-depleted T cells, or T cells provided the cDNA or gDNA that made up the material.

Germline values: CDR1 LNHDA, CDR2 SQIVND (reference sequence). Unmatched junction bases numbered 6, after V lost 3 bases and J lost 5 bases. This CDR3 has 14 amino acids. Participants reported their clinical history, and cohort assignment relied on those reports. Authors' data handling: Reference gene primers were amplified, and this amplification served to estimate nucleated cell counts. Repertoires were generated with immunoSEQ multiplex PCR, while TCRdb's copy carries only in-frame clones and drops some. For V, J and clone size, that table is used; D and trimming come from the DNA. The data hold about 250,000 clones, with just over 85% observed a single time.

Material: PBMCs or T cells enriched from blood (not recorded which). The receptor comes from a man aged 40-49 years who had recovered from COVID-19. The rearrangement joins TRBV19 to TRBJ2-5; 7 nucleotides align to TRBD1. CDR3 in DNA: TGTGCCAGTAGTATTGGCAGGGGGTCCGAGACCCAGTACTTC. The encoded protein is CASSIGRGSETQYF.